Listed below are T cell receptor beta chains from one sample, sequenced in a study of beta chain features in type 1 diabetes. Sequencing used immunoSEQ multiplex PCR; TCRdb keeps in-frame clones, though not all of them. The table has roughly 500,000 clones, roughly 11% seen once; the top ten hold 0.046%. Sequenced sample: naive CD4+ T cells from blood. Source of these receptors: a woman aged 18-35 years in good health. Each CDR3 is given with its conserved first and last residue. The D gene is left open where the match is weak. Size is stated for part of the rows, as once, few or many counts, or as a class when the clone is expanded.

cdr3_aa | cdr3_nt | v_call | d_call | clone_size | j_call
CASSLVREGYGYTF | TGTGCCAGCAGCTTAGTACGAGAGGGCTATGGCTACACCTTC | TRBV7-9 | . | few | TRBJ1-2
CAWKTGGYGYTF | TGTGCCTGGAAAACGGGGGGCTATGGCTACACCTTC | TRBV30 | . | few | TRBJ1-2
CASSLERFTDTQYF | TGTGCCAGCAGCTTAGAAAGGTTCACAGATACGCAGTATTTT | TRBV7-2 | . | . | TRBJ2-3
CASGEDYPYEQYF | TGTGCTAGTGGCGAAGACTACCCCTACGAGCAGTACTTC | TRBV12-5 | . | . | TRBJ2-7
CSALLGQPQHF | TGCAGTGCCCTCTTGGGTCAGCCCCAGCATTTT | TRBV20-1 | . | . | TRBJ1-5
CASSVSRTTDTQYF | TGTGCCAGCAGCGTCAGCCGGACCACAGATACGCAGTATTTT | TRBV7-2 | . | . | TRBJ2-3
CAISAGMNTEAFF | TGTGCCATCAGTGCCGGGATGAACACTGAAGCTTTCTTT | TRBV10-3 | . | . | TRBJ1-1
CASSQVRGASNQPQHF | TGCGCCAGCAGCCAAGTGCGCGGGGCCTCCAATCAGCCCCAGCATTTT | TRBV4-1 | . | . | TRBJ1-5
CSVDRRGKVTDTQYF | TGCAGCGTTGATCGGCGGGGGAAGGTCACAGATACGCAGTATTTT | TRBV29-1 | TRBD2 | few | TRBJ2-3
CASSPTSGFTYF | TGTGCCAGCAGCCCGACGTCCGGATTTACGTACTTC | TRBV7-2 | . | . | TRBJ2-4
CASSSAKFSPLHF | TGTGCCAGCAGCTCGGCAAAATTCTCACCCCTCCACTTT | TRBV7-3 | . | few | TRBJ1-6
CASTTGLYEQYF | TGTGCCAGCACCACGGGCCTCTACGAGCAGTACTTC | TRBV11-2 | . | . | TRBJ2-7
CASSRGGTNEKLFF | TGTGCCAGCAGTCGTGGGGGGACTAATGAAAAACTGTTTTTT | TRBV6-6 | . | few | TRBJ1-4
CASSVAAGVNEQFF | TGTGCCAGCAGCGTAGCGGCGGGGGTGAATGAGCAGTTCTTC | TRBV9 | TRBD2 | few | TRBJ2-1
CASSKGQGKNEQYF | TGTGCCAGTAGTAAGGGACAGGGGAAGAACGAGCAGTACTTC | TRBV19 | TRBD1 | . | TRBJ2-7
CASSPGTGGEAFF | TGTGCCAGCAGCCCAGGGACAGGGGGCGAAGCTTTCTTT | TRBV7-2 | TRBD1 | few | TRBJ1-1
CASRTPGRGRDEQFF | TGTGCCAGTAGGACCCCTGGCAGGGGTAGGGATGAGCAGTTCTTC | TRBV19 | . | few | TRBJ2-1
CASSDWSEAFF | TGTGCCAGCAGTGATTGGTCTGAAGCTTTCTTT | TRBV6-1 | . | few | TRBJ1-1
CASRLIDSRNQPQHF | TGTGCCAGCAGGCTCATCGACAGTCGGAATCAGCCCCAGCATTTT | TRBV28 | . | few | TRBJ1-5
CASSHGTVNEKLFF | TGTGCCAGCTCACATGGGACAGTTAATGAAAAACTGTTTTTT | TRBV18 | TRBD1 | few | TRBJ1-4
CASSQVLSGGNNEQFF | TGTGCCAGCAGCCAAGTCTTAAGCGGGGGGAACAATGAGCAGTTCTTC | TRBV4-2 | TRBD2 | few | TRBJ2-1
CVGSEITDTQYF | TGTGTCGGGAGCGAAATCACAGATACGCAGTATTTT | TRBV2 | . | few | TRBJ2-3
CASRSGHNEQFF | TGTGCCAGCAGGTCGGGTCACAATGAGCAGTTCTTC | TRBV2 | . | . | TRBJ2-1
CASSLPRPGTKSYEQYF | TGTGCCAGCAGCTTGCCCCGCCCGGGGACGAAGTCCTACGAGCAGTACTTC | TRBV7-6 | . | . | TRBJ2-7
CASSLGSQETQYF | TGCGCCAGCAGCTTGGGTAGTCAGGAGACCCAGTACTTC | TRBV5-1 | . | few | TRBJ2-5
CASRGQGIGYEQYF | TGTGCCAGCAGGGGACAGGGAATAGGCTACGAGCAGTACTTC | TRBV2 | TRBD1 | . | TRBJ2-7
CATSRGDTSGVGETQYF | TGTGCCACCAGCAGAGGGGATACTAGCGGGGTCGGGGAGACCCAGTACTTC | TRBV15 | TRBD2 | few | TRBJ2-5
CASSQSGYGYTF | TGTGCCAGCAGCCAGAGTGGTTATGGCTACACCTTC | TRBV7-2 | . | few | TRBJ1-2
CASSLERRSQPQHF | TGTGCCAGCAGCTTAGAACGTCGGAGTCAGCCCCAGCATTTT | TRBV7-8 | . | few | TRBJ1-5
CASSQTGDYGYTF | TGTGCCAGCAGCCAAACAGGGGACTATGGCTACACCTTC | TRBV9 | TRBD1 | . | TRBJ1-2
CAWSWRGHRYGYTF | TGTGCCTGGAGTTGGAGGGGGCATCGCTATGGCTACACCTTC | TRBV30 | TRBD1 | . | TRBJ1-2
CASGQGLLGAQYF | TGTGCTAGTGGACAAGGACTCCTCGGGGCCCAGTACTTC | TRBV12-5 | . | . | TRBJ2-5
CASSSAGDLTTEAFF | TGTGCCAGCAGCAGCGCAGGGGATTTAACCACTGAAGCTTTCTTT | TRBV6-6 | . | few | TRBJ1-1
CASSPLAGGKGSTFEQFF | TGTGCCAGCAGCCCTCTAGCGGGAGGGAAAGGCTCTACTTTTGAGCAGTTCTTC | TRBV7-3 | TRBD2 | . | TRBJ2-1
CASRWTGVSTDTQYF | TGTGCCAGCAGATGGACAGGGGTGAGCACAGATACGCAGTATTTT | TRBV27 | TRBD1 | few | TRBJ2-3
CASSVAGRANTGELFF | TGTGCCAGCAGCGTAGCGGGACGCGCGAACACCGGGGAGCTGTTTTTT | TRBV9 | . | . | TRBJ2-2
CASSLQDTQYF | TGTGCCAGCAGTTTACAGGATACCCAGTACTTC | TRBV28 | . | . | TRBJ2-5
CSVAYQGTNQPQHF | TGCAGCGTCGCGTACCAGGGAACCAATCAGCCCCAGCATTTT | TRBV29-1 | . | few | TRBJ1-5
CASRTGTAQFF | TGTGCCAGCAGAACCGGGACAGCCCAGTTCTTC | TRBV11-3 | TRBD1 | . | TRBJ2-1
CASSSRTSGGKETQYF | TGCGCCAGCAGCTCCAGGACTAGCGGGGGGAAAGAGACCCAGTACTTC | TRBV5-1 | TRBD2 | few | TRBJ2-5
CSVVTGLDMDRSSYEQYF | TGCAGCGTTGTTACCGGACTAGACATGGATAGGAGCTCCTACGAGCAGTACTTC | TRBV29-1 | TRBD2 | few | TRBJ2-7
CASSFPTSDYNEQFF | TGTGCCAGCAGCTTTCCGACTAGCGATTACAATGAGCAGTTCTTC | TRBV5-4 | TRBD2 | few | TRBJ2-1
CASSLGLDSSGSYEQYF | TGTGCCAGCAGCTTAGGCCTCGACTCTAGCGGGAGCTACGAGCAGTACTTC | TRBV7-8 | TRBD2 | . | TRBJ2-7
CATSRDRGLGGYTF | TGTGCCACCAGCAGAGACAGGGGGCTCGGTGGCTACACCTTC | TRBV15 | TRBD1 | few | TRBJ1-2
CASRQDRGGVNTQYF | TGTGCCAGCAGACAGGACAGGGGTGGAGTAAATACGCAGTATTTT | TRBV7-9 | TRBD1 | few | TRBJ2-3
CASSLIRTGGYNEQFF | TGCGCCAGCAGCTTAATAAGGACAGGGGGCTACAATGAGCAGTTCTTC | TRBV5-1 | TRBD1 | few | TRBJ2-1
CASSFLSDYRAYEQYF | TGTGCCAGCAGTTTCCTATCGGACTACCGTGCCTACGAGCAGTACTTC | TRBV27 | . | . | TRBJ2-7
CASSFRSYGYTF | TGTGCCAGCAGCTTTCGGTCGTATGGCTACACCTTC | TRBV7-9 | . | . | TRBJ1-2
CASSGRGRYLGSYNEQFF | TGTGCCAGCAGTGGGAGGGGTCGTTATCTTGGGTCCTACAATGAGCAGTTCTTC | TRBV28 | TRBD2 | few | TRBJ2-1
CASSKVGESTDTQYF | TGTGCCAGCAGCAAAGTAGGCGAAAGCACAGATACGCAGTATTTT | TRBV21-1 | . | . | TRBJ2-3
CATSPWARDRGEKLFF | TGTGCCACCAGCCCCTGGGCCCGGGACAGGGGTGAAAAACTGTTTTTT | TRBV15 | TRBD1 | few | TRBJ1-4
CASSPQGSYNEQFF | TGTGCCAGCAGCCCACAGGGCTCCTACAATGAGCAGTTCTTC | TRBV7-3 | . | few | TRBJ2-1
CASSLELGQGNYGYTF | TGTGCCAGCAGCTTGGAATTGGGACAGGGGAACTATGGCTACACCTTC | TRBV5-4 | TRBD1 | . | TRBJ1-2
CASSPWGNEKLFF | TGCGCCAGCAGCCCTTGGGGAAATGAAAAACTGTTTTTT | TRBV4-1 | . | . | TRBJ1-4